These 13 T cell receptor beta chains were sequenced from one sample in a study of blood T cell repertoires in COVID-19. Sequenced by immunoSEQ multiplex PCR; TCRdb stores in-frame clones only, minus some. The sample lists some 43,000 clones; less than 85% were seen once. Sequencing was performed on peripheral blood. These TCRs come from a man aged 50 to 60 with active COVID-19.

The count of this clone is one. V usage is TRBV2 and J usage is TRBJ2-7, with 10 bases that match TRBD1. CDR1 SNHLY and CDR2 FYNNEI come from the germline V gene. The CDR3 sequence is 15 residues long. The ends lost 8 bases at V and 3 bases at J; junction bases unmatched: 10. CDR3 sequence reads: CASAAPGQGIYEQYF. Here the CDR3 DNA reads TGTGCCAGCGCCGCACCGGGACAGGGGATCTACGAGCAGTACTTC.

As regards this clone: One junction end disagrees with the germline gene, perhaps due to a read error. V gene TRBV7-2 combines with J gene TRBJ1-1; TRBD1 might be the D (5 bases). The CDR3 is 11 amino acids. Germline assignment: CDR1 SGHTA and CDR2 FQGNSA. CDR3 in amino acids: CASSLAQDTVF. For the CDR3, the DNA is TGTGCCAGCAGCTTAGCGCAGGACACGGTTTTT.

The chain joins TRBV2 to TRBJ1-3, with 7 bases matching TRBD1. V was clipped by 9 bases and J by 0 bases; unmatched bases: 14. Germline CDR1 reads SNHLY; CDR2 reads FYNNEI. The CDR3 has 17 amino acids. CDR3 DNA sequence: TGTGCCAGTTCAGACAGGGCCTATGCCAACTCTGGAAACACCATATATTTT. Its protein is CASSDRAYANSGNTIYF. The variable domain in full, completed from reference TRBV2 and TRBJ1-3, reads EPEVTQTPSHQVTQMGQEVILRCVPISNHLYFYWYRQILGQKVEFLVSFYNNEISEKSEIFDDQFSVERPDGSNFTLKIRSTKLEDSAMYFCASSDRAYANSGNTIYFGEGSWLTVV.

This chain uses TRBV29-1 with TRBJ2-7; 10 nucleotides match TRBD1. This CDR3 contains 12 residues. Germline lookup yields CDR1 SQVTM and CDR2 ANQGSEA. With V trimmed by 6 bases and J by 5 bases, 4 bases remained unmatched. CDR3 sequence reads: CSVGDRGNEQYF. CDR3 sequence (DNA): TGCAGCGTGGGGGACAGGGGCAACGAGCAGTACTTC.

The chain combines TRBV28 with TRBJ1-4, with TRBD1 identical over 11 bases. With V trimmed by 3 bases and J by 8 bases, 5 bases remained unmatched. The germline V gene encodes CDR1 MDHEN and CDR2 SYDVKM. The CDR3 consists of 15 residues. CDR3 DNA: TGTGCCAGCAGTTTGTGGGACAGGGGGGGCGAAAAACTGTTTTTT. This codes for CASSLWDRGGEKLFF. Drawing the rest from reference TRBV28 and TRBJ1-4, the complete variable domain is DVKVTQSSRYLVKRTGEKVFLECVQDMDHENMFWYRQDPGLGLRLIYFSYDVKMKEKGDIPEGYSVSREKKERFSLILESASTNQTSMYLCASSLWDRGGEKLFFGSGTQLSVL.

This clone was picked up a small number of times. The V and J genes are TRBV6-2 or TRBV6-3 and TRBJ1-1, with TRBD1 as a possible D gene (5 bases). V was cut by 2 bases and J by 4 bases, with 11 bases left in between. Germline V lookup: CDR1 MNHEY, CDR2 SVGEGT. There are 14 residues in the CDR3. For the CDR3, the DNA is TGTGCCAGCAGTTACCCGCAGGGTGCCACTGAAGCTTTCTTT. Translating gives CASSYPQGATEAFF.

This clone appeared a single time. The chain combines TRBV2 with TRBJ2-1; D remains unclear. Trimming cost V 6 bases and J 9 bases, with 6 bases left between them. Germline lookup yields CDR1 SNHLY and CDR2 FYNNEI. The CDR3 covers 10 residues. Here the CDR3 reads CASRASEQFF. The CDR3 DNA reads as TGTGCCAGCAGGGCCTCTGAGCAGTTCTTC.

The table lists this clone with a count of one. V is TRBV12-3 or TRBV12-4 and J is TRBJ2-5, with D possibly matching TRBD1 (6 bases). The length of the CDR3 is 13 residues. With 4 bases removed from V and 2 bases from J, the gap between germline ends came to 8 bases. The CDR3 protein is CASSSGQQETQYF. The CDR3 nucleotides read TGTGCCAGCAGTTCCGGACAGCAAGAGACCCAGTACTTC.

The V and J genes are TRBV4-1 and TRBJ2-4, with 11 bases aligning to TRBD2. The CDR3 is made up of 19 amino acids. V gave up 3 bases and J gave up 0 bases; unmatched junction bases: 10. Germline-derived CDR1 and CDR2 are MGHRA and YSYEKL. CDR3 region: CASSQEVSGGVLAKNIQYF. CDR3 coding DNA: TGCGCCAGCAGCCAGGAAGTTAGCGGGGGGGTTTTAGCCAAAAACATTCAGTACTTC.

J is TRBJ1-6 and V is TRBV9; D call uncertain. Per germline, CDR1 SGDLS and CDR2 YYNGEE. The CDR3 is made up of 15 amino acids. V was cut by 0 bases and J by 5 bases, with 9 bases left in between. CDR3 residues: CASSVGAGDNSPLHF. CDR3 DNA sequence: TGTGCCAGCAGCGTAGGGGCCGGTGATAATTCACCCCTCCACTTT.

This chain links TRBV6-5 with TRBJ2-7; 7 bases map to TRBD1. The J segment lost 4 bases and the V segment lost 7 bases, leaving 10 bases of the junction unmatched. From germline, CDR1 is MNHEY and CDR2 SVGAGI. There are 14 residues in the CDR3. For the CDR3, the DNA is TGTGCCAGCACCGACAGGGAAAGAGGTTACGAGCAGTACTTC. Its translation: CASTDRERGYEQYF.

J is TRBJ2-2 and V is TRBV6-5; D is undetermined. The CDR3 loop spans 15 amino acids. The germline V gene has CDR1 MNHEY and CDR2 SVGAGI. The V end lost 5 bases, the J end lost 0 bases, and 10 bases lay between the germline ends. This CDR3 is CASSPFEANTGELFF. The CDR3 DNA is TGTGCCAGCAGTCCCTTTGAGGCGAACACCGGGGAGCTGTTTTTT.

This clone was observed a handful of times. The chain is built from TRBV27 and TRBJ2-7; TRBD1 is a possible D gene (5 bases). V was cut by 2 bases and J by 1 base, with 12 bases left in between. Germline lookup yields CDR1 MNHEY and CDR2 SMNVEV (reference sequence). This CDR3 comprises 15 residues. In nucleotides, the CDR3 is TGTGCCAGCAGTTTACTAGGGGATCGTTCCTACGAGCAGTACTTC. Its translation is CASSLLGDRSYEQYF.